This T cell receptor beta chain was identified during a study of CD8 T cells in Susac syndrome. Random hexamers served to reverse transcribe roughly 0.45 to 1 ug RNA. TCRdb reprocessed the immunoSEQ multiplex PCR reads via MiXCR and lists one record per CDR3 protein. The sample has 180,000 or so distinct CDR3 sequences; roughly 94% are singletons. The sequenced target, TCR beta, came from blood CD8+ and CD4+ T cells. This CDR3 is 12 amino acids long. With 1 base removed from V and 7 bases from J, the gap between germline ends came to 10 bases. The V gene's germline CDR1 is DFQATT and CDR2 SNEGSKA (reference sequence).

Sequencing input: CD4+ T cells from PBMCs. This TCR came from a human donor with Susac syndrome. This sequence joins TRBV20-1 and TRBJ1-1; no reliable D call. This chain's CDR3 is CSARVGSNEAFF. The CDR3 bases are TGCAGTGCTAGAGTTGGCAGCAATGAAGCTTTCTTT.